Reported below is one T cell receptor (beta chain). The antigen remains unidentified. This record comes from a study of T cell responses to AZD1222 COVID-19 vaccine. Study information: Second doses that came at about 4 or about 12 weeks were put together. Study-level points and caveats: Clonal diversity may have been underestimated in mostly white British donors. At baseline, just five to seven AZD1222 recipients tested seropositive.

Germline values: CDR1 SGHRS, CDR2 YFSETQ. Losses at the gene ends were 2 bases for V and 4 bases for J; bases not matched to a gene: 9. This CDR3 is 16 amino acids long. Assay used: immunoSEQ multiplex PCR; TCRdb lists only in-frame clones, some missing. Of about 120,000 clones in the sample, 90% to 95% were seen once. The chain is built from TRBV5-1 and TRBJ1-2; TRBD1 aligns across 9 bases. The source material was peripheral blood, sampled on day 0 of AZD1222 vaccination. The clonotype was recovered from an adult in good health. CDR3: CASSLSGTGSGYGYTF. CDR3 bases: TGCGCCAGCAGCTTATCAGGGACAGGGTCTGGCTATGGCTACACCTTC. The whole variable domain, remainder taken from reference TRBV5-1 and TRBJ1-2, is KAGVTQTPRYLIKTRGQQVTLSCSPISGHRSVSWYQQTPGQGLQFLFEYFSETQRNKGNFPGRFSGRQFSNSRSEMNVSTLELGDSALYLCASSLSGTGSGYGYTFGSGTRLTVV.